This T cell receptor (beta chain) was documented in a study of CD8+ T cells in alopecia areata. Study in general: People stayed on tofacitinib for 6 to 18 months, then stopped the drug for 6 months. Study observations and caveats: With one nonresponder, baseline CD8+ expansion's link to response remains uncertain. Tofacitinib significantly lowered scalp clonality and expanded CD8+ clones among the top 100. Patients shared TCRs less clearly than mice did, possibly owing to HLA.

TCR sequencing used cDNA made by reverse transcription of extracted RNA. TCRdb's copy holds only in-frame clones and misses some; the assay was immunoSEQ multiplex PCR. This table has approximately 170,000 clones, around three fifths appearing once. Treatment in this sample: oral pan-JAK inhibitor, 5-10 mg twice daily. There are 16 residues in the CDR3. V shed 2 bases and J 0 bases; nucleotides not matched to a gene: 7. Looked up from germline, CDR1 is SGHDN and CDR2 is FVKESK. This clone was seen more than once but under ten times. Its antigen is as yet unknown. The receptor was derived from a human donor with alopecia areata. The chain couples TRBV14 to TRBJ2-7; TRBD1 agrees at 7 bases. This sample comprised CD4+ T cells sorted from blood, obtained at week 24, from a patient treated with tofacitinib. The CDR3 DNA follows: TGTGCCAGCAGCCAAAAGACAGGGTTCTCCTCCTACGAGCAGTACTTC. It encodes CASSQKTGFSSYEQYF.